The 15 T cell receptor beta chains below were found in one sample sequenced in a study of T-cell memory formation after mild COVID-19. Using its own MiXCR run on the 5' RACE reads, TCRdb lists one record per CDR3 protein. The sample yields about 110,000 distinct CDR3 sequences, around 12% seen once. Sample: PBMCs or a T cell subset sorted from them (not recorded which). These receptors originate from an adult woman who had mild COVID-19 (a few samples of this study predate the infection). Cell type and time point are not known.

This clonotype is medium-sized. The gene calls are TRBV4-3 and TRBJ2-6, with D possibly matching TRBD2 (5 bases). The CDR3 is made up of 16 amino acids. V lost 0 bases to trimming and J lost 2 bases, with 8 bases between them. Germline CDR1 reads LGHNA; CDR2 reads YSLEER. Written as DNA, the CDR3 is TGCGCCAGCAGCCAAGACTCCGGGACTGGGGCCAACGTCCTGACTTTC. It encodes CASSQDSGTGANVLTF.

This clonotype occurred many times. The CDR3 DNA reads TGCGCCAGCAGCTTGGCCGGGGTGGCCAAAAACATTCAGTACTTC. This sequence encodes CASSLAGVAKNIQYF. J is TRBJ2-4 and V is TRBV5-1; the D gene is possibly TRBD2 (5 bases). The V and J ends lost 0 bases and 1 base respectively, with 8 bases between them. Per germline, CDR1 SGHRS and CDR2 YFSETQ. The CDR3 is made up of 15 amino acids.

The CDR3 loop is CASSEEVAGALTDTQYF. The CDR3 nucleotides read TGTGCCAGCAGTGAAGAGGTTGCGGGAGCTCTCACAGATACGCAGTATTTT. This rearrangement joins TRBV6-1 to TRBJ2-3; 7 positions agree with TRBD2. CDR1 and CDR2 from the germline V gene are MNHNS and SASEGT. The CDR3 is 17 amino acids. The junction had 9 bases not matched to a gene; V was cut back by 1 base and J by 2 bases.

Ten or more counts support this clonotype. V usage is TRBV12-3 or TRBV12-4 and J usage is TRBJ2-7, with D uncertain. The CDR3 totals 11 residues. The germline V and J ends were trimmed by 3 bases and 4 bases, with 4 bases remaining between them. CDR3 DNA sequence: TGTGCCAGCAGTTTTGGGTACGAGCAGTACTTC. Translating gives CASSFGYEQYF.

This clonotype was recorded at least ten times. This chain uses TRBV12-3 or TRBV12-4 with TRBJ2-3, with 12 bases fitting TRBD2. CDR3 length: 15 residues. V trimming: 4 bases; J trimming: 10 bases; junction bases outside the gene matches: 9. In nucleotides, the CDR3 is TGTGCCAGCAGTTCCGCGGGACTAGCGGGTTCTTCGCAGTATTTT. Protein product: CASSSAGLAGSSQYF.

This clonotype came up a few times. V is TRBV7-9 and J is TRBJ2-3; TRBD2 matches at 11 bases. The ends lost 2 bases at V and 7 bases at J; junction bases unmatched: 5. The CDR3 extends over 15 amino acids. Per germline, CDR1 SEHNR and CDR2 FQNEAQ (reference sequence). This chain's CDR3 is CASSLTSGGVYTQYF. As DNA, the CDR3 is TGTGCCAGCAGCTTAACTAGCGGGGGCGTCTATACGCAGTATTTT.

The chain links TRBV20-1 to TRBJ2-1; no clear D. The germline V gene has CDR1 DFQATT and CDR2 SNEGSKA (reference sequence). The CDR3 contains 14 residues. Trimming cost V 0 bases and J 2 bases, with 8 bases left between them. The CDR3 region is CSAREGSPYNEQFF. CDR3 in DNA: TGCAGTGCTAGAGAAGGTAGTCCCTACAATGAGCAGTTCTTC.

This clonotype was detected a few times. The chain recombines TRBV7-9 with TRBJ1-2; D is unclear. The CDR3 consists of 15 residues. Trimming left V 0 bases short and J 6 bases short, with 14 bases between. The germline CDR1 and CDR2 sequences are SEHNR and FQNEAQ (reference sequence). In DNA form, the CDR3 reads TGTGCCAGCAGCTTAGCGCAGGAGATGGAGGATGGCTACACCTTC. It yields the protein CASSLAQEMEDGYTF.

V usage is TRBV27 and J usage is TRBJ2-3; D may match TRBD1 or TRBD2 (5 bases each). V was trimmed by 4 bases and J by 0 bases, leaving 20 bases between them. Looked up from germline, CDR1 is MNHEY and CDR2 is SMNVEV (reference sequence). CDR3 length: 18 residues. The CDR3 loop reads CASSSGDVDYLSTDTQYF. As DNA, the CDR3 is TGTGCCAGCAGTTCCGGGGACGTGGATTATCTAAGCACAGATACGCAGTATTTT.

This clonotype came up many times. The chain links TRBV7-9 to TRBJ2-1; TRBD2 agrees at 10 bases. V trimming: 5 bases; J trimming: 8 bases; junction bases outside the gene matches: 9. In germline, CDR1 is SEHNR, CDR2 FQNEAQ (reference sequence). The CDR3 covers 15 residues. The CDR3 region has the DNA TGTGCCAGCAGCACCCCCGGGACTAGCGTCTATGAGCAGTTCTTC. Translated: CASSTPGTSVYEQFF.

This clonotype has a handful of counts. The CDR3 DNA follows: TGTGCCAGCAGCGCCACCGGGGCTTACAATGAGCAGTTCTTC. It codes for CASSATGAYNEQFF. The chain is built from TRBV9 and TRBJ2-1; possibly TRBD1 or TRBD2 for D (5 bases each). Germline loops: CDR1 SGDLS, CDR2 YYNGEE. Trimming cost V 3 bases and J 4 bases, with 11 bases left between them. CDR3 length equals 14 residues.

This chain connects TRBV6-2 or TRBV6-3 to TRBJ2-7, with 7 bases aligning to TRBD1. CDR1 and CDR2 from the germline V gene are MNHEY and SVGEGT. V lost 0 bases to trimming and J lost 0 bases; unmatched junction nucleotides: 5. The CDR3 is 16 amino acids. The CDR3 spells CASSYSVGQSSYEQYF. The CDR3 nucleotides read TGTGCCAGCAGTTACTCAGTGGGACAGAGCTCCTACGAGCAGTACTTC.

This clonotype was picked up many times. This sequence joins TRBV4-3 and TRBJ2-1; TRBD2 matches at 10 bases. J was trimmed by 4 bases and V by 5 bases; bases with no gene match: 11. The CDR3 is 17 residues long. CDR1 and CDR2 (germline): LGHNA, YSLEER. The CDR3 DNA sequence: TGCGCCAGCAGCTCCCCCGGAGGACTAGCGGATTACAATGAGCAGTTCTTC. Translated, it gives CASSSPGGLADYNEQFF.

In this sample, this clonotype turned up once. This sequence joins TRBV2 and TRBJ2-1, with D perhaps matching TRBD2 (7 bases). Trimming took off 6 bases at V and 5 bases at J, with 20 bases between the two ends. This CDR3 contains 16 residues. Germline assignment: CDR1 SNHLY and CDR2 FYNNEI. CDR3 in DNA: TGTGCCAGCAGGGCCTTTTGGGGGGGCGGCCACAATGAGCAGTTCTTC. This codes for CASRAFWGGGHNEQFF.

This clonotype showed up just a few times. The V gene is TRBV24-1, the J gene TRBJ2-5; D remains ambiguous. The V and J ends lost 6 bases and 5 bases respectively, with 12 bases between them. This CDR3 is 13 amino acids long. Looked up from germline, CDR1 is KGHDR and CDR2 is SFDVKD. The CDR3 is CATSSKHRETQYF. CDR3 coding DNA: TGTGCCACCAGTTCTAAGCACCGCGAGACCCAGTACTTC.